A single sample is the source of the 15 T cell receptor beta chains below, sequenced in a study of T cells in Graves' hyperthyroidism and ophthalmopathy. RNA transcripts gave rise to amplified TCR beta CDR3 regions. A set of HTBI primers served as the primers for a first-round RT-PCR of the TCR CDR3. In TCRdb, the multiplex PCR reads were re-called with MiXCR into one record per CDR3 protein. This table has about 520,000 distinct CDR3 sequences, approximately 25% appearing once. The sample was blood. The receptors stem from a woman younger than 45 with Graves' ophthalmopathy.

In this sample, this clonotype turned up a few times. V gene TRBV29-1 combines with J gene TRBJ2-7; D call uncertain. Trimming removed 4 bases at V and 4 bases at J, with 5 bases between. Germline V CDR1 and CDR2: SQVTM, ANQGSEA. The CDR3 contains 10 residues. This CDR3 reads CSVVAYEQYF. For the CDR3, the DNA is TGCAGCGTTGTAGCTTACGAGCAGTACTTC.

This clonotype was seen many times. The chain recombines TRBV6-2 or TRBV6-3 with TRBJ2-4; D is undetermined. The V gene's germline CDR1 is MNHEY and CDR2 SVGEGT. This CDR3 is 12 amino acids long. V was cut by 5 bases and J by 0 bases, with 2 bases left in between. The CDR3 protein is CASSQAKNIQYF. CDR3 DNA: TGTGCCAGCAGTCAAGCCAAAAACATTCAGTACTTC.

This chain joins TRBV9 and TRBJ1-6; D gene ambiguous. The CDR3 totals 16 residues. Germline V gene data show CDR1 as SGDLS and CDR2 as YYNGEE. Trimming shortened V by 1 base and J by 6 bases, and 14 bases separated the two germline ends. The CDR3 DNA reads as TGTGCCAGCAGCGTACGGGCAGTTGTTGGTAATTCACCCCTCCACTTT. Amino acids: CASSVRAVVGNSPLHF.

This clonotype was seen many times. J is TRBJ1-5 and V is TRBV12-3 or TRBV12-4; D gene uncertain. V gave up 1 base and J gave up 2 bases, with 9 bases separating them. This CDR3 region has 15 residues. The CDR3 protein is CASSLGVKGNQPQHF. The DNA for the CDR3 is TGTGCCAGCAGTTTAGGGGTGAAAGGCAATCAGCCCCAGCATTTT.

The rearrangement joins TRBV10-3 to TRBJ1-5; D is ambiguous. V lost 0 bases to trimming and J lost 1 base, with 13 bases between them. The germline CDR1 and CDR2 sequences are ENHRY and SYGVKD. This CDR3 has 17 amino acids. CDR3 in DNA: TGTGCCATCAGTGAGTCGGGCGTTACGCGGAGCAATCAGCCCCAGCATTTT. Translated: CAISESGVTRSNQPQHF.

This clonotype turned up a few times. The chain employs TRBV29-1 and TRBJ1-1, with TRBD1 as a possible D gene (5 bases). Germline V gene lookup returns CDR1 SQVTM and CDR2 ANQGSEA. This CDR3 has 13 amino acids. With 7 bases removed from V and 3 bases from J, the gap between germline ends came to 15 bases. The CDR3 DNA sequence: TGCAGCGCTTCGGGACTAGGGTACACTGAAGCTTTCTTT. Translated: CSASGLGYTEAFF.

This clonotype came up many times. The chain uses TRBV4-1 and TRBJ1-2, with 7 nucleotides matching TRBD1. The germline gives CDR1 MGHRA, CDR2 YSYEKL. CDR3 length: 17 amino acids. Trimming at V came to 1 base and at J to 0 bases, leaving 8 bases not matched to a gene. CDR3 coding DNA: TGCGCCAGCAGCCAAGGGATGACAGGGCGAGCTAACTATGGCTACACCTTC. Amino acid sequence: CASSQGMTGRANYGYTF.

The table lists this clonotype with a few counts. The V call is TRBV12-3 or TRBV12-4, the J call TRBJ2-7; TRBD1 matches 9 bases. With V trimmed by 4 bases and J by 5 bases, 21 bases remained unmatched. This CDR3 region has 19 residues. The chain's CDR3 is CASSSCPGGQGDLCDEQYF. In DNA, the CDR3 is TGTGCCAGCAGTTCATGCCCCGGGGGACAGGGTGATTTGTGCGACGAGCAGTACTTC.

This clonotype was seen at least ten times. The chain employs TRBV12-3 or TRBV12-4 and TRBJ1-1; D uncertain. This CDR3 has 14 amino acids. V lost 3 bases and J 3 bases, leaving 11 bases between the germline ends. The CDR3 protein is CASSFSGRDTEAFF. CDR3 sequence (DNA): TGTGCCAGCAGTTTCTCGGGGAGGGACACTGAAGCTTTCTTT.

At least ten counts were recorded for this clonotype. The genes are TRBV12-3 or TRBV12-4 and TRBJ1-1; D gene unclear. V dropped 4 bases and J dropped 6 bases, with 9 bases sitting between them. The CDR3 sequence is 12 residues long. Here the CDR3 reads CASSWGSAEAFF. CDR3 in DNA: TGTGCCAGCAGTTGGGGTAGCGCTGAAGCTTTCTTT.

This clonotype was detected ten times or more. V is TRBV6-2 or TRBV6-3 and J is TRBJ2-5; 10 positions match TRBD2. Germline V gene data show CDR1 as MNHEY and CDR2 as SVGEGT. J lost 4 bases, V lost 11 bases, and 7 bases had no gene match. CDR3 length: 13 amino acids. CDR3 residues: CAARLAGLETQYF. In DNA, the CDR3 is TGTGCCGCCAGACTAGCGGGCTTAGAGACCCAGTACTTC.

The V call is TRBV6-2 or TRBV6-3, the J call TRBJ2-5, with D perhaps TRBD2 (6 bases). Germline V gives CDR1 MNHEY, CDR2 SVGEGT. V shed 2 bases and J shed 3 bases, with 19 bases lying between them. There are 17 residues in the CDR3. CDR3 in amino acids: CASSYTHGGWDEETQYF. The CDR3 DNA reads TGTGCCAGCAGTTACACTCATGGAGGGTGGGACGAAGAGACCCAGTACTTC.

The chain employs TRBV6-4 and TRBJ2-3; TRBD2 matches 10 bases. Germline V lookup: CDR1 MRHNA, CDR2 SNTAGT. J gave up 1 base and V 2 bases, and 0 bases lay outside the gene matches. This CDR3 is built from 15 residues. The CDR3 bases are TGTGCCAGCAGTGACCTAGCGGGGGGCACAGATACGCAGTATTTT. The encoded protein is CASSDLAGGTDTQYF.

This clonotype was observed many times. J is TRBJ1-5 and V is TRBV12-3 or TRBV12-4; D call uncertain. Between the trimmed V and J ends, which lost 3 bases and 5 bases, there was a span of 8 bases. This CDR3 is 13 amino acids long. CDR3 nucleotides: TGTGCCAGCAGTTTCGGGCAACATCAGCCCCAGCATTTT. Encoded protein: CASSFGQHQPQHF.

This clonotype was counted between two and nine times. Just one base apart from a much larger clone, this may be a read error. CDR3 DNA: TGTGCCATCAGCGAACCCGGGACGCAATTTTCTGGAAGATATTTT. Translating it yields CAISEPGTQFSGRYF. The chain carries TRBV7-8 and TRBJ1-3; possibly TRBD1 for D (5 bases). The CDR3 sequence is 15 residues long. Germline V lookup: CDR1 SGHVS, CDR2 FQNEAQ.